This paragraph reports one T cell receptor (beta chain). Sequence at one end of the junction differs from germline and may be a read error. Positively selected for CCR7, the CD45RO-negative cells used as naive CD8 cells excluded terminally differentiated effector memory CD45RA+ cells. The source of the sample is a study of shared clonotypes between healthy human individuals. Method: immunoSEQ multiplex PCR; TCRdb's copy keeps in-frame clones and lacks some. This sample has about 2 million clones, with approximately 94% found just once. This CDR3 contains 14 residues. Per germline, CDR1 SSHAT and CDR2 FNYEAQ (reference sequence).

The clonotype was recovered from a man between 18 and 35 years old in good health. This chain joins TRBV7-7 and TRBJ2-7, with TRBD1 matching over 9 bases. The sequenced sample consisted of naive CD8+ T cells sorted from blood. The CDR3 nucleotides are TGTGCTAGCAGCCCCGGGACAGGGAACTACGAGCAGTACTTC. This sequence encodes CASSPGTGNYEQYF.